Listed here is a single T cell receptor beta chain. This record belongs to a study of blood T cell repertoires in COVID-19. There are 14 residues in the CDR3. V gave up 6 bases and J gave up 3 bases, with 13 bases separating them. Germline lookup yields CDR1 MDHEN and CDR2 SYDVKM. Libraries were prepared by immunoSEQ multiplex PCR; TCRdb keeps only in-frame clonotypes and omits some of them. The data show roughly 250,000 clones, approximately 90% seen once. The sequence was obtained from a middle-aged woman who had recovered from COVID-19. J is TRBJ2-3 and V is TRBV28; possible D gene TRBD1, 6 bases. Specimen: peripheral blood. The CDR3 DNA reads TGTGCCAGCAGACACAGGGTTTCGACAGATACGCAGTATTTT. Amino acid sequence: CASRHRVSTDTQYF.